These 9 T cell receptor beta chains share one sample of origin, sequenced in a study of blood T cell repertoires in COVID-19. Clones were read by immunoSEQ multiplex PCR, and TCRdb kept only the in-frame ones, dropping some. Seen here are about 210,000 clones, around 80% observed once, and the top ten hold about 8.9%. The sample comprised peripheral blood. The receptors derive from a woman in her forties or fifties with acute or convalescent COVID-19.

The chain is built from TRBV19 and TRBJ1-2; D remains unclear. Germline V gene lookup returns CDR1 LNHDA and CDR2 SQIVND (reference sequence). CDR3 length: 14 residues. V lost 1 base to trimming and J lost 4 bases, with 10 bases between them. The CDR3 loop reads CASSIVGESYGYTF. DNA of the CDR3: TGTGCCAGTAGTATAGTCGGGGAGAGCTATGGCTACACCTTC.

The chain has TRBV18 and TRBJ2-2; D remains unclear. The CDR3 extends over 15 amino acids. Between the trimmed V and J ends, which lost 1 base and 2 bases, there was a span of 8 bases. The V gene's germline CDR1 is KGHSH and CDR2 LQKENI. Here the CDR3 reads CASSPLAVNTGELFF. The CDR3 DNA reads as TGTGCCAGCTCACCACTGGCGGTTAACACCGGGGAGCTGTTTTTT.

The rearrangement links TRBV6-6 to TRBJ2-1; 16 bases line up with TRBD2. The CDR3 has 18 amino acids. The germline CDR1 and CDR2 sequences are MNHNY and SVGAGI (reference sequence). The junction had 11 bases not matched to a gene; V was cut back by 5 bases and J by 7 bases. The CDR3 sequence is CASSLMGLAGGQRNEQFF. CDR3 nucleotide sequence: TGTGCCAGCAGTCTCATGGGACTAGCGGGAGGGCAAAGGAATGAGCAGTTCTTC.

V and J are TRBV5-4 and TRBJ2-5; D is perhaps TRBD2 (5 bases). V lost 4 bases to trimming and J lost 0 bases, with 10 bases between them. Per the germline V gene, CDR1 is SGHNT and CDR2 is YYREEE (reference sequence). The CDR3 sequence is 14 residues long. The DNA for the CDR3 is TGTGCCAGCAGCCCGGAGGCAAACCAAGAGACCCAGTACTTC. The encoded protein is CASSPEANQETQYF.

The V and J genes are TRBV18 and TRBJ2-5, with TRBD1 identical over 7 bases. There are 14 residues in the CDR3. V was clipped by 4 bases and J by 1 base; unmatched bases: 3. From germline, CDR1 is KGHSH and CDR2 LQKENI. In nucleotides, the CDR3 is TGTGCCAGCTCACAAGGGACAGTCCAAGAGACCCAGTACTTC. Translation: CASSQGTVQETQYF.

The V and J genes are TRBV11-2 and TRBJ2-3; D is uncertain. CDR3 length: 14 residues. Germline CDR1 reads SGHAT; CDR2 reads FQNNGV. The V end was cut by 5 bases, the J end by 11 bases, with 20 bases between. CDR3 sequence (DNA): TGTGCCAGCAGCCATTCTTCTGGCCCTCATATGCAGTATTTT. As protein: CASSHSSGPHMQYF.

CDR3 loop: CASRGQGALVGGYTF. As DNA, the CDR3 is TGTGCCAGCAGGGGACAGGGGGCCCTTGTAGGTGGCTACACCTTC. The genes are TRBV2 and TRBJ1-2, with 12 bases lining up with TRBD1. The germline V gene encodes CDR1 SNHLY and CDR2 FYNNEI. Trimming at V came to 6 bases and at J to 7 bases, leaving 9 bases not matched to a gene. CDR3 length equals 15 residues.

This clone was found once. The chain recombines TRBV30 with TRBJ2-7; the D gene is possibly TRBD1 (5 bases). Per germline, CDR1 GTSNPN and CDR2 SVGIG (reference sequence). CDR3 length equals 13 residues. V was trimmed by 4 bases and J by 3 bases, leaving 13 bases between them. CDR3 loop: CAWTPPTDYEQYF. The CDR3 nucleotides are TGTGCCTGGACCCCCCCGACAGACTACGAGCAGTACTTC.

CDR3 loop: CASSLQGFYEQYF. The CDR3 region has the DNA TGTGCCAGCAGCTTACAGGGTTTCTACGAGCAGTACTTC. V is TRBV7-9 and J is TRBJ2-7; TRBD1 is a possible D gene (5 bases). Trimming cost V 2 bases and J 3 bases, with 8 bases left between them. Germline V gives CDR1 SEHNR, CDR2 FQNEAQ (reference sequence). The CDR3 has 13 amino acids.